A single sample is the source of the 5 T cell receptor beta chains below, sequenced in a study of T cells in Graves' hyperthyroidism and ophthalmopathy. RNA transcripts provided the source from which TCR beta CDR3 regions were amplified. HTBI primers were the set used in a first-round RT-PCR of the TCR CDR3. In TCRdb, the multiplex PCR reads were re-called with MiXCR into one record per CDR3 protein. Of over 700,000 distinct CDR3 sequences in the sample, approximately 18% were seen once. Specimen: blood. Receptors originate from a woman aged 45 to 65 with Graves' hyperthyroidism that later progressed to Graves' ophthalmopathy.

This clonotype has a count of ten or more. The chain uses TRBV3-1 and TRBJ1-1; D unresolved. Germline lookup yields CDR1 LGHDT and CDR2 YNNKEL (reference sequence). The CDR3 sequence is 16 residues long. The germline V and J ends were trimmed by 0 bases and 0 bases, with 11 bases remaining between them. DNA for the CDR3: TGTGCCAGCAGCCAAGATGGGTCATTGATGAACACTGAAGCTTTCTTT. This translates into CASSQDGSLMNTEAFF.

This clonotype has only a few counts. This chain connects TRBV20-1 to TRBJ2-5, with 11 bases identical to TRBD2. J lost 5 bases, V lost 3 bases, and 11 bases had no gene match. Germline CDR1 is DFQATT and CDR2 is SNEGSKA (reference sequence). The CDR3 is made up of 16 amino acids. CDR3 residues: CSASRGTSGRSETQYF. DNA for the CDR3: TGCAGTGCTAGCAGAGGGACTAGCGGACGAAGTGAGACCCAGTACTTC.

This clonotype was picked up many times. The chain combines TRBV11-3 with TRBJ2-1; 10 bases are a match to TRBD1. With V trimmed by 5 bases and J by 8 bases, 9 bases remained unmatched. The CDR3 contains 15 residues. Germline CDR1 reads SGHNT; CDR2 reads YENEEA. The CDR3 loop is CASSDMGTGVHEQFF. The CDR3 DNA follows: TGTGCCAGCAGCGATATGGGGACAGGGGTCCATGAGCAGTTCTTC.

With regard to this clonotype: A much bigger clone sits one base away, suggesting this may be a read error. The rearrangement uses TRBV3-1 and TRBJ2-7; D gene unclear. V lost 4 bases and J 6 bases, leaving 19 bases between the germline ends. The length of the CDR3 is 15 residues. The germline gives CDR1 LGHDT, CDR2 YNNKEL (reference sequence). The CDR3 DNA sequence: TGTGCCAGCAGCCCGGCCCGACCTGTCAGTTCCGAGCAGTACTTC. Translating gives CASSPARPVSSEQYF.

The rearrangement uses TRBV6-5 and TRBJ1-1; D remains unclear. The V end was cut by 2 bases, the J end by 7 bases, with 11 bases between. Germline V lookup: CDR1 MNHEY, CDR2 SVGAGI. The CDR3 runs to 13 residues. This chain's CDR3 is CASSYPDSIEAFF. In DNA, the CDR3 is TGTGCCAGCAGTTACCCTGACTCCATTGAAGCTTTCTTT.